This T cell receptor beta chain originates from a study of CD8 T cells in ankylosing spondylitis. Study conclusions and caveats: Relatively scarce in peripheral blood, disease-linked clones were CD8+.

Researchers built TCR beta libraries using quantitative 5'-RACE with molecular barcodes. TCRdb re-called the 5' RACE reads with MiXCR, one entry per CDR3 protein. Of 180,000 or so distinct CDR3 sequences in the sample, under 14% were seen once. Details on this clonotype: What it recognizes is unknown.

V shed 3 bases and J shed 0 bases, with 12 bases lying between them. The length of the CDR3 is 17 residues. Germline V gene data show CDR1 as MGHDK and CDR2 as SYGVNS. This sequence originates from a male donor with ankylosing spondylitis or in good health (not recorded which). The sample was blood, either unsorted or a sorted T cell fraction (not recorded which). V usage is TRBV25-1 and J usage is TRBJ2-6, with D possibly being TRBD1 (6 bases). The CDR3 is CASSEGAPGSGANVLTF. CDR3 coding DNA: TGTGCCAGCAGTGAGGGGGCCCCGGGCTCTGGGGCCAACGTCCTGACTTTC.